The 20 T cell receptor beta chains below come from one sample, sequenced in a study of cytomegalovirus exposure and HLA in healthy donors. The PCR used 60 Vbeta and 13 Jbeta primers. The assay was immunoSEQ multiplex PCR, and TCRdb's table has in-frame clones only and misses some. The repertoire holds fewer than 150,000 clones, with roughly three quarters as singletons. The sequenced sample was PBMCs. These TCRs come from a man aged 18 to 29 in good health and CMV-seronegative.

V is TRBV7-9 and J is TRBJ1-5; TRBD1 aligns across 7 bases. Germline values: CDR1 SEHNR, CDR2 FQNEAQ (reference sequence). V was pared by 3 bases and J by 4 bases, with 3 bases of the junction left unmatched. The CDR3 has 14 residues. The CDR3 bases are TGTGCCAGCAGCTTGGACAGGCGAAATCAGCCCCAGCATTTT. Translated, it gives CASSLDRRNQPQHF.

V and J are TRBV6-5 and TRBJ2-7; no firm D call. Germline V gene data show CDR1 as MNHEY and CDR2 as SVGAGI. The ends were cut back, 2 bases at V and 1 base at J, with 12 bases in the middle. This CDR3 region has 15 residues. This CDR3 reads CASSYGLGKSYEQYF. CDR3 nucleotides: TGTGCCAGCAGTTACGGTCTAGGCAAGTCCTACGAGCAGTACTTC.

The sample holds one count of this clone. This chain connects TRBV21-1 to TRBJ1-5. TRBV21-1 is described as a pseudogene. The CDR3 consists of 15 residues. The CDR3 is CASSKGGRSNQPQHF. CDR3 bases: TGTGCCAGCAGCAAAGGAGGGCGGAGCAATCAGCCCCAGCATTTT.

CDR3: CASSAGTGTGLTYEQYF. The CDR3 DNA reads TGTGCCTCCAGTGCAGGGACCGGGACAGGCCTCACCTACGAGCAGTACTTC. V and J are TRBV30 and TRBJ2-7, with 8 bases identical to TRBD1. This CDR3 has 17 residues. CDR1 is GTSNPN and CDR2 is SVGIG in the germline V gene (reference sequence). Trimming at V came to 7 bases and at J to 2 bases, leaving 19 bases not matched to a gene.

The chain employs TRBV28 and TRBJ2-5; 12 nucleotides align to TRBD2. Germline V gene lookup returns CDR1 MDHEN and CDR2 SYDVKM. Trimming cost V 8 bases and J 5 bases; bases outside gene matches: 12. This CDR3 region has 16 residues. The CDR3 protein is CASLPSGRALGETQYF. For the CDR3, the DNA is TGTGCCAGCTTACCTAGCGGGAGGGCCTTAGGTGAGACCCAGTACTTC.

In its sample, this clone was seen once. The chain links TRBV5-6 to TRBJ2-1; D uncertain. Trimming took off 2 bases at V and 2 bases at J, with 8 bases between the two ends. This CDR3 has 14 amino acids. Germline V gene lookup returns CDR1 SGHDT and CDR2 YYEEEE. The CDR3 loop is CASSFPGTYNEQFF. CDR3 in DNA: TGTGCCAGCAGCTTTCCAGGAACCTACAATGAGCAGTTCTTC.

The V call is TRBV29-1, the J call TRBJ1-1; 8 bases line up with TRBD1. The CDR3 contains 13 residues. CDR1 and CDR2 (germline): SQVTM, ANQGSEA. The J segment lost 1 base and the V segment lost 6 bases, leaving 4 bases of the junction unmatched. This CDR3 reads CSVSDRGNTEAFF. CDR3 sequence (DNA): TGCAGCGTCTCCGACAGGGGGAACACTGAAGCTTTCTTT.

There are a few counts of this clone. The rearrangement links TRBV19 to TRBJ2-3; D may be TRBD2 (5 bases). The CDR3 covers 15 residues. Between the trimmed V and J ends, which lost 7 bases and 0 bases, there was a span of 14 bases. Germline CDR1 is LNHDA and CDR2 is SQIVND (reference sequence). CDR3 protein: CASTSTRTSTDTQYF. In nucleotides, the CDR3 is TGTGCCAGTACCTCGACAAGGACTAGCACAGATACGCAGTATTTT.

The CDR3 coding sequence is TGTGCCAGCAGCTCCAGTCTCACTGGGGCCAACGTCCTGACTTTC. Amino acid sequence: CASSSSLTGANVLTF. The V call is TRBV7-3, the J call TRBJ2-6; no firm D call. The CDR3 contains 15 residues. Trimming left V 4 bases short and J 2 bases short, with 9 bases between. Germline CDR1 and CDR2: SGHTA and FQGTGA.

This clone was seen more than once but under ten times. This rearrangement joins TRBV5-8 to TRBJ2-3; D is undetermined. The CDR3 runs 18 residues. V lost 1 base and J 2 bases, leaving 20 bases between the germline ends. Per the germline V gene, CDR1 is SGHTS and CDR2 is YDEGEE. CDR3 nucleotide sequence: TGTGCCAGCAGCTTGAGGATGAAGCGATATGGTACCACAGATACGCAGTATTTT. Its protein product is CASSLRMKRYGTTDTQYF.

The rearrangement uses TRBV7-3 and TRBJ2-2, with a weak D call TRBD1 (6 bases). Trimming removed 5 bases at V and 4 bases at J, with 11 bases between. The CDR3 contains 14 residues. Germline loops: CDR1 SGHTA, CDR2 FQGTGA. CDR3 sequence (DNA): TGTGCCAGCAGCGCATACAGGGCCACCGGGGAGCTGTTTTTT. This codes for CASSAYRATGELFF.

V is TRBV4-2 and J is TRBJ2-1; the D gene is possibly TRBD2 (6 bases). The CDR3 runs 18 residues. From germline, CDR1 is LGHNA and CDR2 YNFKEQ. V was trimmed by 0 bases and J by 10 bases, leaving 25 bases between them. CDR3 sequence reads: CASSQDTSGDFPWGEQFF. DNA for the CDR3: TGTGCCAGCAGCCAAGATACTTCGGGAGACTTCCCGTGGGGGGAGCAGTTCTTC.

The chain employs TRBV2 and TRBJ1-2; perhaps TRBD1 as D (5 bases). V was clipped by 0 bases and J by 4 bases, with 15 bases between them. This CDR3 has 16 residues. Germline CDR1 reads SNHLY; CDR2 reads FYNNEI. In nucleotides, the CDR3 is TGTGCCAGCAGTGAAGCGCTAGGGAGGGGAGGCTATGGCTACACCTTC. Protein: CASSEALGRGGYGYTF. Complete variable domain (other parts from reference TRBV2 and TRBJ1-2): EPEVTQTPSHQVTQMGQEVILRCVPISNHLYFYWYRQILGQKVEFLVSFYNNEISEKSEIFDDQFSVERPDGSNFTLKIRSTKLEDSAMYFCASSEALGRGGYGYTFGSGTRLTVV.

This clone has only a few counts. The chain is built from TRBV7-8 and TRBJ1-4; 7 positions match TRBD1. The V gene end was trimmed by 4 bases and the J gene end by 1 base; junction bases not matched to a gene: 6. The CDR3 contains 16 residues. CDR1 is SGHVS and CDR2 is FQNEAQ in the germline V gene. This CDR3 is CASSSGTVITNEKLFF. CDR3 nucleotides: TGTGCCAGCAGCTCCGGGACAGTCATAACTAATGAAAAACTGTTTTTT.

The gene calls are TRBV12-5 and TRBJ2-1, with TRBD2 matching over 7 bases. The CDR3 extends over 14 amino acids. V shed 4 bases and J 5 bases; nucleotides not matched to a gene: 5. Per germline, CDR1 LGHNT and CDR2 FRNRAP. The CDR3 reads CASGSLSGDNEQFF. DNA for the CDR3: TGTGCTAGTGGTTCCCTGAGCGGGGACAATGAGCAGTTCTTC.

Here the CDR3 reads CASSLAGGRSYEQYF. CDR3 DNA sequence: TGTGCCAGCAGCTTGGCAGGGGGCCGCTCCTACGAGCAGTACTTC. This chain uses TRBV5-6 with TRBJ2-7; TRBD1 matches at 8 bases. V gave up 0 bases and J gave up 0 bases; unmatched junction bases: 2. This CDR3 has 15 residues. CDR1 is SGHDT, CDR2 YYEEEE, per germline.

The V gene is TRBV19, the J gene TRBJ1-1; no clear D. CDR1 LNHDA and CDR2 SQIVND come from the germline V gene (reference sequence). The CDR3 length is 13 residues. With 3 bases removed from V and 1 base from J, the gap between germline ends came to 6 bases. The CDR3 spells CASSIGRNTEAFF. The CDR3 DNA reads TGTGCCAGTAGTATTGGGAGGAACACTGAAGCTTTCTTT.

V usage is TRBV27 and J usage is TRBJ2-7; 7 bases line up with TRBD1. There are 16 residues in the CDR3. With 2 bases clipped from V and 3 bases from J, the junction kept 10 bases outside the gene matches. Germline assignment: CDR1 MNHEY and CDR2 SMNVEV (reference sequence). CDR3 sequence: CASSLAPPRGSYEQYF. The CDR3 DNA sequence: TGTGCCAGCAGTTTAGCCCCGCCCAGGGGGAGCTACGAGCAGTACTTC.

The rearrangement links TRBV12-5 to TRBJ1-2, with D perhaps matching TRBD1 (5 bases). Germline CDR1 LGHNT, CDR2 FRNRAP. The V end was cut by 3 bases, the J end by 8 bases, with 10 bases between. This CDR3 has 12 residues. CDR3 sequence: CASGFDRGGYTF. In nucleotides, the CDR3 is TGTGCTAGTGGTTTCGACAGAGGCGGCTACACCTTC. The whole variable domain, filled in from reference TRBV12-5 and TRBJ1-2, reads DARVTQTPRHKVTEMGQEVTMRCQPILGHNTVFWYRQTMMQGLELLAYFRNRAPLDDSGMPKDRFSAEMPDATLATLKIQPSEPRDSAVYFCASGFDRGGYTFGSGTRLTVV.

Only one count was recorded for this clone. The J gene is TRBJ2-5, the V gene TRBV10-2; the match to TRBD2 covers 7 bases. The CDR3 consists of 11 residues. The V gene's germline CDR1 is WSHSY and CDR2 SAAADI. With V trimmed by 3 bases and J by 9 bases, 1 base remained unmatched. CDR3 residues: CASSDGGAQYF. The CDR3 DNA reads as TGCGCCAGCAGTGATGGGGGGGCCCAGTACTTC.